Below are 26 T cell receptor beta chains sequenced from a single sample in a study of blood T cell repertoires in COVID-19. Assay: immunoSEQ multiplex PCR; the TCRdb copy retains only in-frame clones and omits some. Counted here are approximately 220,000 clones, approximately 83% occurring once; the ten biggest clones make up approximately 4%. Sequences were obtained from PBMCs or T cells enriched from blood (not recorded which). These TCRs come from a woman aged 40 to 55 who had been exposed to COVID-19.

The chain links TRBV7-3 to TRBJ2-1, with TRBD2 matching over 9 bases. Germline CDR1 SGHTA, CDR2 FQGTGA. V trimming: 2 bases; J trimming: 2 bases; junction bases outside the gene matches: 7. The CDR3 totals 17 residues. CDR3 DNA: TGTGCCAGCAGCTTAGAGGGACTAGCTAGGGCCTACAATGAGCAGTTCTTC. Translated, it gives CASSLEGLARAYNEQFF.

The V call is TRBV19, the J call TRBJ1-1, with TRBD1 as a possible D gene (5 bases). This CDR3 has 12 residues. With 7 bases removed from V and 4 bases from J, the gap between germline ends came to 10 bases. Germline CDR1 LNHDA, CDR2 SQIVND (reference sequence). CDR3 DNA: TGTGCCAGTATCGGGGGACGCACTGAAGCTTTCTTT. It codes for CASIGGRTEAFF.

CDR3 sequence (DNA): TGTGCCAGCAGTTTATACCAGGGGGCCTATAATTCACCCCTCCACTTT. Translation: CASSLYQGAYNSPLHF. This chain joins TRBV27 and TRBJ1-6; 7 positions agree with TRBD1. This CDR3 spans 16 amino acids. The junction had 2 bases not matched to a gene; V was cut back by 1 base and J by 2 bases. CDR1 and CDR2 from the germline V gene are MNHEY and SMNVEV (reference sequence).

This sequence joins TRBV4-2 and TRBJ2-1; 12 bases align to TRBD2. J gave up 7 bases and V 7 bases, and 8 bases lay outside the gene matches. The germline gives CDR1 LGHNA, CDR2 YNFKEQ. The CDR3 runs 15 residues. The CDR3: CASTLLAGGGNEQFF. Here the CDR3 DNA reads TGTGCCAGCACCCTCCTAGCGGGGGGGGGAAATGAGCAGTTCTTC.

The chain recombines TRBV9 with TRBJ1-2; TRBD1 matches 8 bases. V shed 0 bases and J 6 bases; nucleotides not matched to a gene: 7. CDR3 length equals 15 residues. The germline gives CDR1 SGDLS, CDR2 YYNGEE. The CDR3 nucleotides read TGTGCCAGCAGCGTAGACCTTGGACAGGGAAATGGCTACACCTTC. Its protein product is CASSVDLGQGNGYTF.

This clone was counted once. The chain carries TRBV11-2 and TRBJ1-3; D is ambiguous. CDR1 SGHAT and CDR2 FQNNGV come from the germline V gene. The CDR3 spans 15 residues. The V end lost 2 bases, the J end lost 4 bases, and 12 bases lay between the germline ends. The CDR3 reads CASSLLPVSGNTIYF. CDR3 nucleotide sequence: TGTGCCAGCAGCTTACTCCCGGTGAGCGGAAACACCATATATTTT.

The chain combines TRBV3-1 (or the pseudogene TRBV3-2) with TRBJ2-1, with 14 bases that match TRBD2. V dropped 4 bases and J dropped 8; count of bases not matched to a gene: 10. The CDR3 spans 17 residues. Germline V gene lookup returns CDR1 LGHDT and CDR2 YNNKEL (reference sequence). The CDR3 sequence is CASSPRLAGGYEYEQFF. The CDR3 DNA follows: TGTGCCAGCAGCCCCAGACTAGCGGGGGGGTATGAGTATGAGCAGTTCTTC.

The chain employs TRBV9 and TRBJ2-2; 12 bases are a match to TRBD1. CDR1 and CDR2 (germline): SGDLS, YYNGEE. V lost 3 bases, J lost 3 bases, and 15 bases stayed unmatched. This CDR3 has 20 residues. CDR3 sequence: CASSARPGTGGPVDTGELFF. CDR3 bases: TGTGCCAGCAGCGCGCGGCCCGGGACAGGGGGCCCGGTTGACACCGGGGAGCTGTTTTTT.

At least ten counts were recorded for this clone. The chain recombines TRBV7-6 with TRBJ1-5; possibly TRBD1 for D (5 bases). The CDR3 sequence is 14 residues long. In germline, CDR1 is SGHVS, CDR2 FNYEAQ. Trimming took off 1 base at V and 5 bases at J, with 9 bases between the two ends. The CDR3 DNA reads TGTGCCAGCAGCTTAGTCCAGGGCGATCAGCCCCAGCATTTT. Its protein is CASSLVQGDQPQHF.

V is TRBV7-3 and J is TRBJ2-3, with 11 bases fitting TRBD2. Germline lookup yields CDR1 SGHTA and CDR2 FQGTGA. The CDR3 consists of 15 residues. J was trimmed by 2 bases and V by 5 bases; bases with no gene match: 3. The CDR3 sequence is CASSAGLAVTDTQYF. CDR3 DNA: TGTGCCAGCAGCGCGGGACTAGCGGTCACAGATACGCAGTATTTT.

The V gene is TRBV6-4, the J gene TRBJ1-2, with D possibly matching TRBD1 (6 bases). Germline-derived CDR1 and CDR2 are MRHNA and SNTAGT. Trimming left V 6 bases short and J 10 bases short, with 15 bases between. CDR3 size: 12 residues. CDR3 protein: CASSSGTRTYTF. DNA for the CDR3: TGTGCCAGCAGCTCCGGGACAAGGACCTACACCTTC.

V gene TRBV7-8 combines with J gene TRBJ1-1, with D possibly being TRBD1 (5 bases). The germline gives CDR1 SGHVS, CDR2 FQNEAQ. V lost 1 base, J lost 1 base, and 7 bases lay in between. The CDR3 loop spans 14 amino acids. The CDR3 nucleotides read TGTGCCAGCAGCTTAGTCGGACAGAACACTGAAGCTTTCTTT. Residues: CASSLVGQNTEAFF.

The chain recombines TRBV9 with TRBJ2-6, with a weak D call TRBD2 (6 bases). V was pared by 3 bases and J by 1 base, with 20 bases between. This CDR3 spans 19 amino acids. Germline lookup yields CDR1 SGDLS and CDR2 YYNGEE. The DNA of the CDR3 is TGTGCCAGCAGCGCCCCCTGGGGGACCGGGGGTTCTGGGGCCAACGTCCTGACTTTC. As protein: CASSAPWGTGGSGANVLTF. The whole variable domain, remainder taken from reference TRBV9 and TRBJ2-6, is DSGVTQTPKHLITATGQRVTLRCSPRSGDLSVYWYQQSLDQGLQFLIQYYNGEERAKGNILERFSAQQFPDLHSELNLSSLELGDSALYFCASSAPWGTGGSGANVLTFGAGSRLTVL.

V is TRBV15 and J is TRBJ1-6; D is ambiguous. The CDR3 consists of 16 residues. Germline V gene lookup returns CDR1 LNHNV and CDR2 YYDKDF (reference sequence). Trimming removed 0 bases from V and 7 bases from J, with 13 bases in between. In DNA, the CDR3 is TGTGCCACCAGCAGAGATCAGGCACAGCTAAATTCACCCCTCCACTTT. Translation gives CATSRDQAQLNSPLHF.

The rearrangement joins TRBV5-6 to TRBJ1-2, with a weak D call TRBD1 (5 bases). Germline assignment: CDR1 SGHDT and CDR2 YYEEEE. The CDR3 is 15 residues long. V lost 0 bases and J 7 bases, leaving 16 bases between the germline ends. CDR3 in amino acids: CASSLVAGTLVGYTF. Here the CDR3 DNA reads TGTGCCAGCAGCTTGGTCGCAGGGACTTTAGTTGGCTACACCTTC. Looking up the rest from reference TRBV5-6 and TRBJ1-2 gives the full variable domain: DAGVTQSPTHLIKTRGQQVTLRCSPKSGHDTVSWYQQALGQGPQFIFQYYEEEERQRGNFPDRFSGHQFPNYSSELNVNALLLGDSALYLCASSLVAGTLVGYTFGSGTRLTVV.

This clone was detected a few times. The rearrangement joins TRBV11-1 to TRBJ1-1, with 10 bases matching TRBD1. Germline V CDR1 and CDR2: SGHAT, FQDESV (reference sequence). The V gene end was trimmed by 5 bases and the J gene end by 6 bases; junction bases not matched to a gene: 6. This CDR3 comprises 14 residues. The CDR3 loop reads CASSRQGAIAEAFF. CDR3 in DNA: TGTGCCAGCAGCCGACAGGGGGCAATCGCTGAAGCTTTCTTT.

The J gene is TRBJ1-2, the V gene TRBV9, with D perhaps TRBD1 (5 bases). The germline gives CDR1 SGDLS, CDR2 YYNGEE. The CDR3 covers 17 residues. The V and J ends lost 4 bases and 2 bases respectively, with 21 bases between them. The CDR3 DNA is TGTGCCAGCAGCCTATCCGGACACGACAAAGCCAACTATGGCTACACCTTC. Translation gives CASSLSGHDKANYGYTF.

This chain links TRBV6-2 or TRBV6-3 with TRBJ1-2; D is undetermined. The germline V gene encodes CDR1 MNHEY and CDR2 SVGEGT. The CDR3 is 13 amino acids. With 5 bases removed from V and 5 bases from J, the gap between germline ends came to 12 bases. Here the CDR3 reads CASSPTDPYGYTF. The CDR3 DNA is TGTGCCAGCAGTCCCACTGATCCTTATGGCTACACCTTC.

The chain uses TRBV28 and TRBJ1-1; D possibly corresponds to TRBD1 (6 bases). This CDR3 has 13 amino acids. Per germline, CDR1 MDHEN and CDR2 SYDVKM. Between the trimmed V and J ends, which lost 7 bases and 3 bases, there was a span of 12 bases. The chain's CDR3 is CASKEGGDTEAFF. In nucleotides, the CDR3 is TGTGCCAGCAAAGAAGGGGGGGACACTGAAGCTTTCTTT.

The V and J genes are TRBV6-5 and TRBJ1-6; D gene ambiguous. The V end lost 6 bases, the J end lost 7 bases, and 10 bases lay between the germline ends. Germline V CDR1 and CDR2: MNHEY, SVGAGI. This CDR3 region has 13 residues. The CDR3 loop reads CASRSQANSPLHF. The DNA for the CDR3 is TGTGCCAGCAGGAGTCAGGCAAATTCACCCCTCCACTTT.

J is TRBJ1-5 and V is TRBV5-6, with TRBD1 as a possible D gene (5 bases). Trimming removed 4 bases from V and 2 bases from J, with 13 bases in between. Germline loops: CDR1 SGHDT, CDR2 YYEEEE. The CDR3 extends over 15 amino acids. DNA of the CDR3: TGTGCCAGCAGCGCAGCGGGGGGAGGCAATCAGCCCCAGCATTTT. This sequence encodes CASSAAGGGNQPQHF.

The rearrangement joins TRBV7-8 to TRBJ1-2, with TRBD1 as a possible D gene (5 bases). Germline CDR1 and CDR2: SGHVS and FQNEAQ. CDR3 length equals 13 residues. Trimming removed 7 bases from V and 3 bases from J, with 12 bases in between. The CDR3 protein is CASTQGVDYGYTF. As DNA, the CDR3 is TGTGCCAGCACGCAAGGGGTTGACTATGGCTACACCTTC.

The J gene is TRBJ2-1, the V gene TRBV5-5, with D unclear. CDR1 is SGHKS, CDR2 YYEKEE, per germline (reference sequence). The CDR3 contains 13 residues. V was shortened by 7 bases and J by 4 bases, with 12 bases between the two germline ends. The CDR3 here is CASRPRVYNEQFF. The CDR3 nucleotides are TGTGCCAGCCGCCCCCGGGTTTACAATGAGCAGTTCTTC.

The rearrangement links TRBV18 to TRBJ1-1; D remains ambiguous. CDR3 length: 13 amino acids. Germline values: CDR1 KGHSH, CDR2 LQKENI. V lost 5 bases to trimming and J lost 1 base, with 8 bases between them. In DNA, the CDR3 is TGTGCCAGCTCAGCCGGGGAGAACACTGAAGCTTTCTTT. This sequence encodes CASSAGENTEAFF.

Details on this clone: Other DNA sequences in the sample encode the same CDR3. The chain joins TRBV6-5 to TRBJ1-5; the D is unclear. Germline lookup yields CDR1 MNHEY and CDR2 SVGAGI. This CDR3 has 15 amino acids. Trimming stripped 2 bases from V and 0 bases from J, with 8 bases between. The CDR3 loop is CASSYGGNSNQPQHF. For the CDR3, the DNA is TGTGCCAGCAGTTACGGCGGAAATAGCAATCAGCCCCAGCATTTT.

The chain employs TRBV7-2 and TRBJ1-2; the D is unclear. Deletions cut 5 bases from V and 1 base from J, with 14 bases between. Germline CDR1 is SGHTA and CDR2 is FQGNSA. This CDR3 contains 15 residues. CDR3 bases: TGTGCCAGCAGCCTTAGTAGAGGGATTAACTATGGCTACACCTTC. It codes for CASSLSRGINYGYTF. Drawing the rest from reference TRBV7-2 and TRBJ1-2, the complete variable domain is GAGVSQSPSNKVTEKGKDVELRCDPISGHTALYWYRQSLGQGLEFLIYFQGNSAPDKSGLPSDRFSAERTGGSVSTLTIQRTQQEDSAVYLCASSLSRGINYGYTFGSGTRLTVV.